This TCR beta chain originates from a study of T cells in women clearing cervical HPV infection. For the study at large: HLA type could not be excluded as a confounder.

The study's findings and limits: CIN3+ cases had significantly higher TCR repertoire richness than controls, but evenness did not differ.

HPV was found by MY09/MY11 PCR and dot-blot genotyping. For this clone: The antigen is not known. The CDR3 is cut off 3 residues early in the read; its end comes from the germline J gene.

V was pared by 4 bases and J by 0 bases, with 10 bases between. The germline CDR1 and CDR2 sequences are SGHTA and FQGTGA. The CDR3 extends over 15 amino acids. Method: immunoSEQ multiplex PCR; TCRdb's copy keeps in-frame clones and lacks some. In total, the table holds more than 25,000 clones. V is TRBV7-3 and J is TRBJ2-1; possible D gene TRBD1, 6 bases. The clonotype comes from a woman between 18 and 69 years old with a cervical HPV16 infection that either progressed to CIN3+ or cleared (not recorded which). Sequences were obtained from blood buffy coat. Incomplete CDR3 DNA: TGTGCCAGCAGCTGGGGGCGCGGCTCCTACAATGAG. It specifies CASSWGRGSYNE. The CDR3 in its entirety is CASSWGRGSYNEQFF.